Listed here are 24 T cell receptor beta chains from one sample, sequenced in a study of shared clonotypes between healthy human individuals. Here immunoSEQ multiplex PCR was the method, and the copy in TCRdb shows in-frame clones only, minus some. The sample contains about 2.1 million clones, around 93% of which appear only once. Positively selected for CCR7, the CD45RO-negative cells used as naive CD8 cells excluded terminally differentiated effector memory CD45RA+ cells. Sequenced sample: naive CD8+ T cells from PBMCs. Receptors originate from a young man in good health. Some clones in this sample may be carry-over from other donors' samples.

CDR3 loop: CASTRKGFPTLGTEAFF. The CDR3 DNA is TGTGCCAGCACCCGAAAGGGGTTTCCGACCCTGGGCACTGAAGCTTTCTTT. The V gene is TRBV2, the J gene TRBJ1-1, with D maybe TRBD1 (5 bases). CDR1 is SNHLY, CDR2 FYNNEI, per germline. V lost 7 bases, J lost 4 bases, and 25 bases lay in between. The CDR3 contains 17 residues.

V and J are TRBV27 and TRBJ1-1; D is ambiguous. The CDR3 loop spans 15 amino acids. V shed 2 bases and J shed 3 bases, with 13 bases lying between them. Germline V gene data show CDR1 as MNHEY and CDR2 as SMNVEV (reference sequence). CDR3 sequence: CASSLLGIGDTEAFF. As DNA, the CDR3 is TGTGCCAGCAGTTTACTCGGGATCGGCGACACTGAAGCTTTCTTT.

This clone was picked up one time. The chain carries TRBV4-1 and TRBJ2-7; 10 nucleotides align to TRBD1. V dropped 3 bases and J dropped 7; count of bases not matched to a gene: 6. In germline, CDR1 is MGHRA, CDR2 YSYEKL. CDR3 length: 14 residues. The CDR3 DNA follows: TGCGCCAGCAGCCAGAGACAGGGGGCGTGGGAGCAGTACTTC. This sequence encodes CASSQRQGAWEQYF.

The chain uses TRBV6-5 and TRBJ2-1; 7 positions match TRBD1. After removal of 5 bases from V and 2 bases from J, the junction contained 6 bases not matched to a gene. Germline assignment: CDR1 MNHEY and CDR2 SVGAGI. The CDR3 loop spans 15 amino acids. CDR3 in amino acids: CASSPVQGAYNEQFF. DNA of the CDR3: TGTGCCAGCAGTCCCGTCCAGGGGGCCTACAATGAGCAGTTCTTC.

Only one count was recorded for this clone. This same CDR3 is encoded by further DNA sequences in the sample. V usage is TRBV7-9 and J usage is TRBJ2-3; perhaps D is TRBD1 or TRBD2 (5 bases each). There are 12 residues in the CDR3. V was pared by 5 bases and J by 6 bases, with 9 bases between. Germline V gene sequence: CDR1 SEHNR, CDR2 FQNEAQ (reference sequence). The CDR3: CASSRGVDTQYF. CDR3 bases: TGTGCCAGCAGCCGAGGGGTTGATACGCAGTATTTT.

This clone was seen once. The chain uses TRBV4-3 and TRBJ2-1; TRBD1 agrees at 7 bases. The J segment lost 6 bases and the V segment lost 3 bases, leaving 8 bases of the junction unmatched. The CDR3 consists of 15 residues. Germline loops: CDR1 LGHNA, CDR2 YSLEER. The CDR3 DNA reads TGCGCCAGCAGCCAGAACAGGGGAGAGGCCAATGAGCAGTTCTTC. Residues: CASSQNRGEANEQFF.

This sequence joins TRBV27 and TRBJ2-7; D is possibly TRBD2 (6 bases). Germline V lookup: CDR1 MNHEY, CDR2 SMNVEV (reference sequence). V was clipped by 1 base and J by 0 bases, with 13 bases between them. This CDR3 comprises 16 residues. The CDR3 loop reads CASSLLVSGRSYEQYF. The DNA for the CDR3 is TGTGCCAGCAGTTTATTGGTTAGCGGACGCTCCTACGAGCAGTACTTC.

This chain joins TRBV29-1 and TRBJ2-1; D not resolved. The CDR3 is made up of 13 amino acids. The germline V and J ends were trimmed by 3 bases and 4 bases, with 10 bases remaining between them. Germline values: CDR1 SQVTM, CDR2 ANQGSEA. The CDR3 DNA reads TGCAGCGTTGAGAGACTCCTGTACAATGAGCAGTTCTTC. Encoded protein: CSVERLLYNEQFF.

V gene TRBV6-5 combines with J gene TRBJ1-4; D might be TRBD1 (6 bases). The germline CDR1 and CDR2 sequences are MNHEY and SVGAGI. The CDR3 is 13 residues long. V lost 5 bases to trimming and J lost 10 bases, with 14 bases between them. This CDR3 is CASSTKGGLKLFF. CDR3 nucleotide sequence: TGTGCCAGCAGTACTAAAGGGGGGCTAAAACTGTTTTTT.

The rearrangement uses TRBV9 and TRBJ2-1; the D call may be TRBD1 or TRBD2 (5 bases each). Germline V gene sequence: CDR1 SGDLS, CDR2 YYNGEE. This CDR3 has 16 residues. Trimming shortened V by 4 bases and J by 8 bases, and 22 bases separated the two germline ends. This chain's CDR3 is CASSPTPRSSRDEQFF. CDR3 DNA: TGTGCCAGCAGCCCCACGCCCCGGTCTAGCAGGGATGAGCAGTTCTTC.

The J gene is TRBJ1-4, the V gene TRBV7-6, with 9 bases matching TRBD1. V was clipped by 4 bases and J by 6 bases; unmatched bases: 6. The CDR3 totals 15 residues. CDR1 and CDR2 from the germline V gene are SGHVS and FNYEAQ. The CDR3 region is CASSSRTGEDEKLFF. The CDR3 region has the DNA TGTGCCAGCAGCTCCCGGACAGGGGAGGATGAAAAACTGTTTTTT.

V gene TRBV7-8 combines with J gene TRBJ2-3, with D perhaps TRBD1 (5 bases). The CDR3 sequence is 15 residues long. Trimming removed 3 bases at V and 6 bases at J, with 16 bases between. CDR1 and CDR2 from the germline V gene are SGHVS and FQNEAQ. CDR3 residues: CASSFRVRPQDTQYF. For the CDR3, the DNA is TGTGCCAGCAGCTTCAGGGTTAGGCCTCAGGATACGCAGTATTTT.

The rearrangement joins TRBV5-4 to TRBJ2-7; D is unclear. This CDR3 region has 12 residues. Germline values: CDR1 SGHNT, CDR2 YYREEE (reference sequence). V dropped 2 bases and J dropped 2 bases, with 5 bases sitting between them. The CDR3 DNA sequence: TGTGCCAGCAGCTTACCCCCCTACGAGCAGTACTTC. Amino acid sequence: CASSLPPYEQYF. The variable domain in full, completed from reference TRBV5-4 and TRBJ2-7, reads ETGVTQSPTHLIKTRGQQVTLRCSSQSGHNTVSWYQQALGQGPQFIFQYYREEENGRGNFPPRFSGLQFPNYSSELNVNALELDDSALYLCASSLPPYEQYFGPGTRLTVT.

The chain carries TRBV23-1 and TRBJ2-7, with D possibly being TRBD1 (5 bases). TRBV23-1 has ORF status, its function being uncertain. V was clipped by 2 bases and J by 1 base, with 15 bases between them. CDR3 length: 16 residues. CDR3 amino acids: CASSQPPGRASYEQYF. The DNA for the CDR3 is TGCGCCAGCAGTCAACCCCCAGGGCGTGCATCCTACGAGCAGTACTTC.

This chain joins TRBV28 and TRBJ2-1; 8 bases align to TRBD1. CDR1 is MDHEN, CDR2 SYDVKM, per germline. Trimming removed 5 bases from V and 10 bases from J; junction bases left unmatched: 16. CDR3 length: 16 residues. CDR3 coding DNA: TGTGCCAGCAGTCCCCCCGGCAGGGGGCCCCGGTGGGAGCAGTTCTTC. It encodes CASSPPGRGPRWEQFF.

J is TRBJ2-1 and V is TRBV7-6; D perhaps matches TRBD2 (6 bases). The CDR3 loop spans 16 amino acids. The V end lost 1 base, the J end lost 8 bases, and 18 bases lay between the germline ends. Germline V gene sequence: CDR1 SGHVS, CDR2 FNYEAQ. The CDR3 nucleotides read TGTGCCAGCAGCTTAGTGGGGGGTCCCTCGATCCATGAGCAGTTCTTC. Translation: CASSLVGGPSIHEQFF.

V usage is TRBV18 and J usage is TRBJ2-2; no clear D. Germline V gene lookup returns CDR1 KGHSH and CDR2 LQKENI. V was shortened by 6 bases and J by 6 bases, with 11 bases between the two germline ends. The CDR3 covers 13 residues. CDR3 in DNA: TGTGCCAGCTCCCTCACCGGGTCCGGGGAGCTGTTTTTT. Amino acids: CASSLTGSGELFF.

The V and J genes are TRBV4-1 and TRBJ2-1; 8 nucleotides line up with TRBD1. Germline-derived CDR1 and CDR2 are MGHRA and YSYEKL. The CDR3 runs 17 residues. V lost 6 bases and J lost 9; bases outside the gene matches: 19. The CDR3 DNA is TGCGCCAGCAGACCCCGAGGGGGACAGGTGGGGGCTCTTGAGCAGTTCTTC. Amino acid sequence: CASRPRGGQVGALEQFF.

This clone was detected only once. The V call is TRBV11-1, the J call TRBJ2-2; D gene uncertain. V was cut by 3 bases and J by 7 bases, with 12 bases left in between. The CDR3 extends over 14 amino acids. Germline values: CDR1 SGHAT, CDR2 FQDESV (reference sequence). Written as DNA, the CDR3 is TGTGCCAGCAGCTTTGTGTCTAGTCACGGGGAGCTGTTTTTT. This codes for CASSFVSSHGELFF.

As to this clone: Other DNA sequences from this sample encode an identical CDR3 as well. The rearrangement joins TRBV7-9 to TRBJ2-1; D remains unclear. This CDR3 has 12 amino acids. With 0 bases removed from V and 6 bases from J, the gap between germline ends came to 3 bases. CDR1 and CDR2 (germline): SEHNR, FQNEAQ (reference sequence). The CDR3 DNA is TGTGCCAGCAGCTTAGCCGCCAATGAGCAGTTCTTC. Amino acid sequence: CASSLAANEQFF.

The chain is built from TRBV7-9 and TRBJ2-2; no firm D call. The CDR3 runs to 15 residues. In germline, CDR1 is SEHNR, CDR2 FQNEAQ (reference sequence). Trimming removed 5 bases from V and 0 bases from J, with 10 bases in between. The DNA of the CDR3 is TGTGCCAGCAGCCCCCCACGGGCGAACACCGGGGAGCTGTTTTTT. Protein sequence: CASSPPRANTGELFF.

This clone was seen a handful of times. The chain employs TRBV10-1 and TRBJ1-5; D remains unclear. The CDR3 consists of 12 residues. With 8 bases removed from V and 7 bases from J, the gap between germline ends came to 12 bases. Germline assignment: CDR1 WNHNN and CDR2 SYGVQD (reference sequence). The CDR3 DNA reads TGCGCCAGCCTTGGACCCTGGCAGCCCCAGCATTTT. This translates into CASLGPWQPQHF.

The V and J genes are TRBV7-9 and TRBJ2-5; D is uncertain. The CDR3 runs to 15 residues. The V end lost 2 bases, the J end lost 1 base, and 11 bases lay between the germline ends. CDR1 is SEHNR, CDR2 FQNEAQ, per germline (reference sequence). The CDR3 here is CASSLNQLPQETQYF. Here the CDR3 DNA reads TGTGCCAGCAGCTTAAATCAGCTACCCCAAGAGACCCAGTACTTC.

The CDR3 nucleotides are TGCGCCAGCAGCTGGACCGAGCGGGAGATCAATGAGCAGTTCTTC. Translation gives CASSWTEREINEQFF. This rearrangement joins TRBV5-1 to TRBJ2-1; 8 bases match TRBD2. This CDR3 comprises 15 residues. V dropped 3 bases and J dropped 6; count of bases not matched to a gene: 8. Per germline, CDR1 SGHRS and CDR2 YFSETQ.